The 2 T cell receptor beta chains below were found in one sample sequenced in a study of cytomegalovirus exposure and HLA in healthy donors. The primer mix had 60 Vbeta and 13 Jbeta primers. Some clones are missing from TCRdb's copy, which holds only in-frame ones; the method was immunoSEQ multiplex PCR. The sample yields 100,000 or so clones, roughly three quarters seen once. The sequenced sample consisted of PBMCs. Receptors originate from a man in his forties in good health and CMV-seronegative.

The V gene is TRBV7-9, the J gene TRBJ2-7; D is possibly TRBD2 (5 bases). The CDR3 consists of 13 residues. The V and J ends lost 7 bases and 2 bases respectively, with 12 bases between them. Germline V gene sequence: CDR1 SEHNR, CDR2 FQNEAQ (reference sequence). The DNA for the CDR3 is TGTGCCAGCACCGGCGGGTTCGCCTACGAGCAGTACTTC. It translates to CASTGGFAYEQYF.

The chain links TRBV6-5 to TRBJ1-6; D may be TRBD1 (5 bases). Trimming cost V 3 bases and J 7 bases, with 13 bases left between them. In germline, CDR1 is MNHEY, CDR2 SVGAGI. This CDR3 has 15 residues. The CDR3 region has the DNA TGTGCCAGCAGTTATAGCAGGGAGGGCAATTCACCCCTCCACTTT. It translates to CASSYSREGNSPLHF.